Here is one TCR beta chain with its context. This sample is part of a study of technical replicates of blood from a few donors. V lost 0 bases and J lost 5, with 8 bases in between. The CDR3 totals 13 residues. CDR1 and CDR2 from the germline V gene are KGHSH and LQKENI. Profiling relied on immunoSEQ multiplex PCR, and the TCRdb table lists in-frame clones only, not all of them. Of approximately 95,000 clones in the sample, around 96% were seen once. The source material was T cells isolated from PBMCs. The chain is built from TRBV18 and TRBJ2-7, with D uncertain. This TCR derives from a human donor in good health. CDR3 DNA sequence: TGTGCCAGCTCACCACCCGCCGGAGACGAGCAGTACTTC. Residues: CASSPPAGDEQYF.